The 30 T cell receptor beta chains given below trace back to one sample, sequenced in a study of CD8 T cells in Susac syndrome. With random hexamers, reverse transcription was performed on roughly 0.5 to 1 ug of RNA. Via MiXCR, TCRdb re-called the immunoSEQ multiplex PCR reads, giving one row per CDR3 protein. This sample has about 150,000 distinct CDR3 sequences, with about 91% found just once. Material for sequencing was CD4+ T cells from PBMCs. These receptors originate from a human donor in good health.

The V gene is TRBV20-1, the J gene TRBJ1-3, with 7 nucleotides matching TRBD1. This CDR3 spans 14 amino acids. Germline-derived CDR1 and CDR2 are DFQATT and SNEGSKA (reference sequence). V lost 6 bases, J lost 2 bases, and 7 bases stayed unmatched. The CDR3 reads CSAEDRATGNTIYF. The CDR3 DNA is TGCAGTGCAGAAGACAGGGCTACTGGAAACACCATATATTTT.

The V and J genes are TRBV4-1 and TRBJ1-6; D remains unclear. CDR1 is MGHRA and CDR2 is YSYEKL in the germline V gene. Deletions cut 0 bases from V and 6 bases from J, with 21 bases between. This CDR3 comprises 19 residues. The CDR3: CASSQDLFGLSRSNSPLHF. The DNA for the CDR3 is TGCGCCAGCAGCCAAGATCTATTTGGGCTCTCAAGGAGTAATTCACCCCTCCACTTT.

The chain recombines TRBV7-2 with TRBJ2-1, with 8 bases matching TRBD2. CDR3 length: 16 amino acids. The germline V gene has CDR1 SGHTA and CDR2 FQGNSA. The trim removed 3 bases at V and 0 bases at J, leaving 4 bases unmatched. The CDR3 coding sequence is TGTGCCAGCAGCTTGGCGGGGGGTCGCTCCTACAATGAGCAGTTCTTC. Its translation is CASSLAGGRSYNEQFF. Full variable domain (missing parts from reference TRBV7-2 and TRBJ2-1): GAGVSQSPSNKVTEKGKDVELRCDPISGHTALYWYRQSLGQGLEFLIYFQGNSAPDKSGLPSDRFSAERTGGSVSTLTIQRTQQEDSAVYLCASSLAGGRSYNEQFFGPGTRLTVL.

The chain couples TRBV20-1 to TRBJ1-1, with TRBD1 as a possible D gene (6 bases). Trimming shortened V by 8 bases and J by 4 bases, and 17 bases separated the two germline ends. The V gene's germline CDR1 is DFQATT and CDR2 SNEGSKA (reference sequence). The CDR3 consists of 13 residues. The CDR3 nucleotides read TGCAGTACCCGAACTGGGACAATCACTGAAGCTTTCTTT. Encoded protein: CSTRTGTITEAFF.

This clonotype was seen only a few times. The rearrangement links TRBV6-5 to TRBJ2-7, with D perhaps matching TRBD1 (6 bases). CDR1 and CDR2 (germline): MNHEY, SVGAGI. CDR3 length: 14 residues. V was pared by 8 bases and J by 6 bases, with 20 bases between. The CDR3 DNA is TGTGCCAGCGGTCTGGATACAGGGTCGATCGAGCAGTACTTC. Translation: CASGLDTGSIEQYF.

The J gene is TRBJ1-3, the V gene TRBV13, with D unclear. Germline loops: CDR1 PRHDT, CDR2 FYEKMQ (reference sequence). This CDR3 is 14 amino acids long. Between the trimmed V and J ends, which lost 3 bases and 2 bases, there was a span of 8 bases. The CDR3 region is CASSLGGTGNTIYF. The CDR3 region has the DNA TGTGCCAGCAGCTTGGGAGGTACTGGAAACACCATATATTTT.

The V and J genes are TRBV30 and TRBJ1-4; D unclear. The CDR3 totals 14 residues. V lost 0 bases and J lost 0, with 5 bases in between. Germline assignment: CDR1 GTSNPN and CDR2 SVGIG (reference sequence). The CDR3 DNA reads TGTGCCTGGAGTGTCCGGGCAACTAATGAAAAACTGTTTTTT. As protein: CAWSVRATNEKLFF. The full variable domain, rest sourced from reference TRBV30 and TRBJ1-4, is SQTIHQWPATLVQPVGSPLSLECTVEGTSNPNLYWYRQAAGRGLQLLFYSVGIGQISSEVPQNLSASRPQDRQFILSSKKLLLSDSGFYLCAWSVRATNEKLFFGSGTQLSVL.

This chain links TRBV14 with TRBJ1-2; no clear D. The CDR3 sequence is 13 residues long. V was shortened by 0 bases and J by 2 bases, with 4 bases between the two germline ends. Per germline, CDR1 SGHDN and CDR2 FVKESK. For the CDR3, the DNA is TGTGCCAGCAGCCAAGAACAGAACTATGGCTACACCTTC. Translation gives CASSQEQNYGYTF.

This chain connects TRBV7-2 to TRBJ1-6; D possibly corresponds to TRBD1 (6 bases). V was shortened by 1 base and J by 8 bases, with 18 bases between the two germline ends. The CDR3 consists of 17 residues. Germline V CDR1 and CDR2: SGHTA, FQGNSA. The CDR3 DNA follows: TGTGCCAGCAGCTTAGACCCGACTCCCCACAGGGATTCACCCCTCCACTTT. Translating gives CASSLDPTPHRDSPLHF.

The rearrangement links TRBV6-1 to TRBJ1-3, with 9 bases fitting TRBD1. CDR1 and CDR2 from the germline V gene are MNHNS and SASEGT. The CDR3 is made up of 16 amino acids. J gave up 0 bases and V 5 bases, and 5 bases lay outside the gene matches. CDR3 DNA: TGTGCCAGCAGTAGGACAGGGGCCCTCTCTGGAAACACCATATATTTT. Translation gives CASSRTGALSGNTIYF.

The CDR3 DNA reads TGTGCCGGAACCACCATCGCCGGAGGGGGTGAAAAACTGTTTTTT. This translates into CAGTTIAGGGEKLFF. This chain joins TRBV30 and TRBJ1-4, with D possibly matching TRBD1 (6 bases). This CDR3 has 15 residues. The germline V and J ends were trimmed by 8 bases and 7 bases, with 23 bases remaining between them. From germline, CDR1 is GTSNPN and CDR2 SVGIG (reference sequence). Looking up the rest from reference TRBV30 and TRBJ1-4 gives the full variable domain: SQTIHQWPATLVQPVGSPLSLECTVEGTSNPNLYWYRQAAGRGLQLLFYSVGIGQISSEVPQNLSASRPQDRQFILSSKKLLLSDSGFYLCAGTTIAGGGEKLFFGSGTQLSVL.

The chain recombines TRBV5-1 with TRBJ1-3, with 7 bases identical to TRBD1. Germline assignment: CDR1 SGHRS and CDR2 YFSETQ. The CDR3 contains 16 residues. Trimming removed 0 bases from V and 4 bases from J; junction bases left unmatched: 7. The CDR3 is CASSLGQGGRGNTIYF. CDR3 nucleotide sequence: TGCGCCAGCAGCTTGGGACAGGGCGGCCGCGGAAACACCATATATTTT.

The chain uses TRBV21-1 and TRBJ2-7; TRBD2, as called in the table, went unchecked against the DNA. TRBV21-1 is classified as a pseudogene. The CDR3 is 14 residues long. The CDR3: CASSKRSSGGARYF. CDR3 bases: TGTGCCAGCAGTAAACGGTCTAGCGGGGGGGCACGGTACTTC.

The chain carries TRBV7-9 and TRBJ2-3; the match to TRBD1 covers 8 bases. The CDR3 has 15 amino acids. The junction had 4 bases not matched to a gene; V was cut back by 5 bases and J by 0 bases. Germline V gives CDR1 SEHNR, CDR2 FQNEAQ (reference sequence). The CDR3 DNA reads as TGTGCCAGCAGCACCGGGGACAGGAGCACAGATACGCAGTATTTT. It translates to CASSTGDRSTDTQYF.

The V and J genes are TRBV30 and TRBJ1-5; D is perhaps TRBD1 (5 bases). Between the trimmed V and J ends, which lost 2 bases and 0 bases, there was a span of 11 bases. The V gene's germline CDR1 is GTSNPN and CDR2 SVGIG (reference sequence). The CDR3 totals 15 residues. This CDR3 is CAWSIGGYSNQPQHF. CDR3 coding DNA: TGTGCCTGGAGTATTGGGGGGTATAGCAATCAGCCCCAGCATTTT.

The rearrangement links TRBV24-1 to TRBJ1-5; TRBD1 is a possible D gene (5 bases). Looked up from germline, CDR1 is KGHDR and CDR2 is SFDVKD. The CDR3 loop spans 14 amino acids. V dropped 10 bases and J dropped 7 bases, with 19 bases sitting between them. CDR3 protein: CATAFGGVGQPQHF. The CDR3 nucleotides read TGTGCCACAGCTTTTGGGGGGGTTGGACAGCCCCAGCATTTT.

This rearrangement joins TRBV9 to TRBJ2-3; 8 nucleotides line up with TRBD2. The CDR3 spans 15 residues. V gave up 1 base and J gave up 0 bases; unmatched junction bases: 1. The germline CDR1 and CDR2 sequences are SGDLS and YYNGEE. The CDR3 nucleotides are TGTGCCAGCAGCGTAATAGCGGGGAGCACAGATACGCAGTATTTT. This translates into CASSVIAGSTDTQYF.

The CDR3 is CSASLAGGIYEQYF. CDR3 bases: TGCAGTGCTTCCCTAGCGGGGGGGATCTACGAGCAGTACTTC. The rearrangement links TRBV20-1 to TRBJ2-7; TRBD2 aligns across 12 bases. Trimming at V came to 5 bases and at J to 3 bases, leaving 5 bases not matched to a gene. This CDR3 is 14 amino acids long. The germline gives CDR1 DFQATT, CDR2 SNEGSKA (reference sequence).

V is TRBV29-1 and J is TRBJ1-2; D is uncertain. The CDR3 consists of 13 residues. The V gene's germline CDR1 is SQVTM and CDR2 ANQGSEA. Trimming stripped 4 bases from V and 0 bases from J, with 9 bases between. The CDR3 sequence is CSVAWDTNYGYTF. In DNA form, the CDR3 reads TGCAGCGTTGCATGGGATACTAACTATGGCTACACCTTC.

The DNA for the CDR3 is TGTGCCAGCAGCATCCAGGGTTCAGATACGCAGTATTTT. The encoded protein is CASSIQGSDTQYF. This rearrangement joins TRBV14 to TRBJ2-3; possibly TRBD1 for D (5 bases). The CDR3 is 13 amino acids. V was cut by 5 bases and J by 4 bases, with 10 bases left in between. The V gene's germline CDR1 is SGHDN and CDR2 FVKESK.

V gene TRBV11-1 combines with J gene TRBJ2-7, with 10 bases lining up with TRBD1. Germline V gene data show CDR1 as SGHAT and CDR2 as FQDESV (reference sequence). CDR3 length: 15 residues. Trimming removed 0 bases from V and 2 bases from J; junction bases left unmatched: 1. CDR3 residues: CASSLAGTGAYEQYF. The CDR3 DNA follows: TGTGCCAGCAGCTTAGCTGGGACAGGGGCCTACGAGCAGTACTTC.

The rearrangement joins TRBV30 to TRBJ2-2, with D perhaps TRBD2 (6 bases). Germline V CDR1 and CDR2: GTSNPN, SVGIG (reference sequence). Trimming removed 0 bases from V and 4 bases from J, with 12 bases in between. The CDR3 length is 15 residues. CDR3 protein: CAWSVGQGGTGELFF. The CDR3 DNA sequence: TGTGCCTGGAGTGTAGGGCAGGGAGGCACCGGGGAGCTGTTTTTT.

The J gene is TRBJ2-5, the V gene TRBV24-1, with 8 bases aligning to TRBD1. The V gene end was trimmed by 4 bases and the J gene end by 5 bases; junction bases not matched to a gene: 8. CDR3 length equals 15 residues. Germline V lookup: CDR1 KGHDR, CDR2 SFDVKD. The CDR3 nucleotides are TGTGCCACCAGTGAACCGACAGGGGTGCCCGAGACCCAGTACTTC. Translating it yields CATSEPTGVPETQYF.

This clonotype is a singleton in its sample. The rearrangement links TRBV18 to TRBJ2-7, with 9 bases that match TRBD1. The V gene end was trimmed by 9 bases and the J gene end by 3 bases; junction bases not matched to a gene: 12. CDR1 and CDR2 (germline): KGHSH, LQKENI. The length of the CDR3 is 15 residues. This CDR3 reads CASGQGPSPNYEQYF. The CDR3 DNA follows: TGTGCCAGTGGACAGGGGCCTTCTCCTAACTACGAGCAGTACTTC.

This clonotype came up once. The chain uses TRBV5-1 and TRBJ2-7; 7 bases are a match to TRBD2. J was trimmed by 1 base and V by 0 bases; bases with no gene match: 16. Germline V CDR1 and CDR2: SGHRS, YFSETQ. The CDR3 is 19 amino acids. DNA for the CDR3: TGCGCCAGCAGCTTGGTTCCGGGCCAGGGAGGGTTTCCATCCTACGAGCAGTACTTC. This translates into CASSLVPGQGGFPSYEQYF.

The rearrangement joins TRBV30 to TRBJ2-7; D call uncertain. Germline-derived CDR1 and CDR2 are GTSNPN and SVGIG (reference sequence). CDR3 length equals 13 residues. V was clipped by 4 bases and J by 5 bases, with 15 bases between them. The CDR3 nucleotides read TGTGCCTGGAAACTGGGGTCTCTCGACGAGCAGTACTTC. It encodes CAWKLGSLDEQYF.

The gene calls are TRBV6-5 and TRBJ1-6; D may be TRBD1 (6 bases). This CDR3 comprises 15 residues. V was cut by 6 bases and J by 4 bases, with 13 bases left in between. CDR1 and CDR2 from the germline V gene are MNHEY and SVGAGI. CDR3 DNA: TGTGCCAGCAGCCTCCAGGGGCCGTATAATTCACCCCTCCACTTT. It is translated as CASSLQGPYNSPLHF.

In DNA, the CDR3 is TGTGCCAGCAGTGAAGTGTCTAGCGGGAGCACAGATACGCAGTATTTT. Translating gives CASSEVSSGSTDTQYF. The chain joins TRBV6-1 to TRBJ2-3, with 8 bases matching TRBD2. CDR1 and CDR2 (germline): MNHNS, SASEGT. Unmatched junction bases numbered 3, after V lost 1 base and J lost 0 bases. CDR3 size: 16 residues.

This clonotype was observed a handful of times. This CDR3 reads CASSPGGNQPQHF. In DNA, the CDR3 is TGTGCCAGCTCACCGGGGGGCAATCAGCCCCAGCATTTT. The rearrangement links TRBV18 to TRBJ1-5; tentative D call: TRBD1 (5 bases). V was cut by 3 bases and J by 2 bases, with 5 bases left in between. The CDR3 sequence is 13 residues long. Per the germline V gene, CDR1 is KGHSH and CDR2 is LQKENI.

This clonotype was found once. CDR3 amino acids: CASRNGENTGELFF. The DNA for the CDR3 is TGTGCCAGCCGAAACGGGGAGAACACCGGGGAGCTGTTTTTT. The chain couples TRBV6-6 to TRBJ2-2; perhaps TRBD2 as D (5 bases). There are 14 residues in the CDR3. Looked up from germline, CDR1 is MNHNY and CDR2 is SVGAGI (reference sequence). The V end lost 8 bases, the J end lost 1 base, and 11 bases lay between the germline ends.